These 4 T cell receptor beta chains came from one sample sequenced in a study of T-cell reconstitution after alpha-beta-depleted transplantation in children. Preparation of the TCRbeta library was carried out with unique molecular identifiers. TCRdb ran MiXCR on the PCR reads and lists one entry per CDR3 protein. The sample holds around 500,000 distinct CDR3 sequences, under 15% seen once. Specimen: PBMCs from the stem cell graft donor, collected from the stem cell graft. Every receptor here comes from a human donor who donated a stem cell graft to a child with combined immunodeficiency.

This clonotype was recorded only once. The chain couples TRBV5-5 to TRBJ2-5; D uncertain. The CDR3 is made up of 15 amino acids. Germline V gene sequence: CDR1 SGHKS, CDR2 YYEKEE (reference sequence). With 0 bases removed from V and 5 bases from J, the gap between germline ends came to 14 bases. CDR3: CASSLDASGWETQYF. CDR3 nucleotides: TGTGCCAGCAGCTTGGACGCGTCCGGGTGGGAGACCCAGTACTTC.

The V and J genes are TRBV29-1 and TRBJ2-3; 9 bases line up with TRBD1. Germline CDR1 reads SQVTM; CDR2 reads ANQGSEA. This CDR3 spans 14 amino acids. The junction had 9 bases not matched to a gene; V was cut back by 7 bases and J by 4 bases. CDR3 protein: CSGTQGAWADTQYF. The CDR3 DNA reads TGCAGCGGGACACAGGGGGCATGGGCAGATACGCAGTATTTT.

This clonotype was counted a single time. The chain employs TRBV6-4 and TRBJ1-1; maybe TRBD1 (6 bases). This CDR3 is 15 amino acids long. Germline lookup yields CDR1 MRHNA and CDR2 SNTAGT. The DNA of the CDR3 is TGTGCTCCGAGAGGGTTGGTGGGGGGCGGCACTGAAGCTTTCTTT. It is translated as CAPRGLVGGGTEAFF.

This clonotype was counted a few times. The CDR3 sequence is CSARDDGGSEKQYF. Written as DNA, the CDR3 is TGCAGTGCTAGAGATGATGGAGGGAGTGAGAAGCAGTATTTT. The V gene is TRBV20-1, the J gene TRBJ2-3, with a possible D match to TRBD2 (6 bases). V lost 0 bases, J lost 11 bases, and 18 bases lay in between. The germline V gene has CDR1 DFQATT and CDR2 SNEGSKA (reference sequence). The CDR3 length is 14 residues.